This TCR beta chain was recorded in a study of blood T cells in healthy people across ages. Overall study results and limits: Older individuals had lower TCR beta diversity per million T cells (the decline was roughly linear).

Comment on this clonotype: Its specificity is unknown. A much larger clone differs from this one at a single base, so this may be a read error.

With a J-beta primer mix and a sample-barcoded 5' primer, a second PCR ran roughly 6 to 12 cycles. Each of the samples gave a minimum of 3 million paired-end reads that contained CDR3. A single record per CDR3 protein comes from TCRdb applying MiXCR to the 5' RACE reads. The data hold 630,000 or so distinct CDR3 sequences, with about 30% observed a single time. The CDR3 runs to 15 residues. Trimming took off 0 bases at V and 0 bases at J, with 8 bases between the two ends. Per germline, CDR1 MNHEY and CDR2 SVGAGI. In each sample, at least 6.5 million PBMCs were isolated. The sequenced sample consisted of blood. The J gene is TRBJ1-2, the V gene TRBV6-5; the D is unclear. This TCR was sampled from a woman over 75 in good health. The CDR3 loop reads CASSYSRHTNYGYTF. CDR3 coding DNA: TGTGCCAGCAGTTACTCGCGGCACACTAACTATGGCTACACCTTC.